This TCR beta chain stems from a study of Graves' ophthalmopathy and Graves' hyperthyroidism. Study-wide results and limits: From stable hyperthyroidism, ophthalmopathy was separated by a 13-signature model with 85% to 90% sensitivity and under 84% specificity. The blood repertoire also included most expanded thyroid clonotypes above 0.001 frequency.

This clonotype was counted ten times or more. Its specificity is not known. The V end was cut by 3 bases, the J end by 7 bases, with 13 bases between. This CDR3 is built from 14 residues. Germline V gene data show CDR1 as SGDLS and CDR2 as YYNGEE. The sequenced template was RNA, covering the TCR beta CDR3 region. Amplification began with first-round RT-PCR using HTBI primers, then second-round multiplex PCR was performed. TCRdb fed the multiplex PCR reads into MiXCR, producing one record per CDR3 protein. The table lists over a million distinct CDR3 sequences, roughly 35% of them singletons. This chain uses TRBV9 with TRBJ2-2; unclear D gene. The origin of this receptor is an adult man with Graves' hyperthyroidism. Source material: peripheral blood or thyroid tissue (not recorded which). The CDR3 nucleotides are TGTGCCAGCAGCGCCTTCTCGGACGACGGGGAGCTGTTTTTT. Amino acid sequence: CASSAFSDDGELFF.